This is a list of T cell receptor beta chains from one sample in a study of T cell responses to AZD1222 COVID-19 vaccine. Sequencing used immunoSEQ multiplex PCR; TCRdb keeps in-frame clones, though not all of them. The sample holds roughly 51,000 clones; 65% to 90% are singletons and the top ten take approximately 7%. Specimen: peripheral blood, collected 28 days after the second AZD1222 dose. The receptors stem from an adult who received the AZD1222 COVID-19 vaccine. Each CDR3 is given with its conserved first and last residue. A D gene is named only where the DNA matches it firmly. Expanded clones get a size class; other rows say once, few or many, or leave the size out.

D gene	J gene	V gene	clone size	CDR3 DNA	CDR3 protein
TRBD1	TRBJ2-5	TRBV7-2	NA	TGTGCCAGCAGCTTAATGGGAACAGGGGAAGAGACCCAGTACTTC	CASSLMGTGEETQYF
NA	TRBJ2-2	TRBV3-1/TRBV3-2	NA	TGTGCCAGCAGCCTAGCAGGGGCGATCGGGGAGCTGTTTTTT	CASSLAGAIGELFF
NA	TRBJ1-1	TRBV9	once	TGTGCCAGCAGCGTATCGGGGGGTAGGAGAACGAACACTGAAGCTTTCTTT	CASSVSGGRRTNTEAFF
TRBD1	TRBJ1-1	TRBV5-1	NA	TGCGCCAGCAGCTTGACAGGGGGTCGCACTGAAGCTTTCTTT	CASSLTGGRTEAFF
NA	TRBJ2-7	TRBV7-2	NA	TGTGCCAGCAGCTCCATAACCGACAGCTACGAGCAGTACTTC	CASSSITDSYEQYF
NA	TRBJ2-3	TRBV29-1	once	TGCAGCGTTGTTAAGTCCACAGATACGCAGTATTTT	CSVVKSTDTQYF
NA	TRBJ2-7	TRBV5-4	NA	TGTGCCAGCAGCTTGTCCAGCACCTACGAGCAGTACTTC	CASSLSSTYEQYF
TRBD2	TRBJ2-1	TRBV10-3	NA	TGTGCCATCAGTGAGTCGATGGGGGGGAGGGCCTCGAATGAGCAGTTCTTC	CAISESMGGRASNEQFF
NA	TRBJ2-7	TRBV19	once	TGTGCCAGTTCCGAAGACTACCCAAACGAGCAGTACTTC	CASSEDYPNEQYF
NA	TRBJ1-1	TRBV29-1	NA	TGCAGCGTTGCCGGGCTAAATAACCCCCTCACTGAAGCTTTCTTT	CSVAGLNNPLTEAFF
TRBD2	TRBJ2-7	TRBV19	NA	TGTGCCAGTAGTATGGAAGCGGGAGGTTCCTACGAGCAGTACTTC	CASSMEAGGSYEQYF
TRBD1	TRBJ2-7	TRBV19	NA	TGTGCCAGTAGTATTGGACAGGCGCCCACTTACGAGCAGTACTTC	CASSIGQAPTYEQYF
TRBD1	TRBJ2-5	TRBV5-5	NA	TGTGCCAGCAGCCGTAACAGGGGGCAAGAGACCCAGTACTTC	CASSRNRGQETQYF
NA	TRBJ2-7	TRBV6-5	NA	TGTGCCAGCAGTTTAACAAGGAGCTCCTACGAGCAGTACTTC	CASSLTRSSYEQYF
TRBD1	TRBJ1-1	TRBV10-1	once	TGCGCCAGCAGTAGGACAGGGAGAACTGAAGCTTTCTTT	CASSRTGRTEAFF
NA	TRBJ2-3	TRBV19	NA	TGTGCCACCAGGGACACCATTGGTGATACGCAGTATTTT	CATRDTIGDTQYF
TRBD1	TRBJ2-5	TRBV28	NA	TGTGCCAGCAGTAACTGGGGACAGGCGCAAGAGACCCAGTACTTC	CASSNWGQAQETQYF
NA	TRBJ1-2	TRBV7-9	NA	TGTGCCAGCAGCTTATCTTCCATGAAAAACTATGGCTACACCTTC	CASSLSSMKNYGYTF
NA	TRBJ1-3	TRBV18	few	TGTGCCAGCTCACCACCTCCAGACTCTGGAAACACCATATATTTT	CASSPPPDSGNTIYF
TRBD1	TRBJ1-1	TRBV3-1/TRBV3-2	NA	TGTGCCAGCAGCCAAGGGACAGGGGGAACCACTGAAGCTTTCTTT	CASSQGTGGTTEAFF
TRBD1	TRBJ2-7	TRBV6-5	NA	TGTGCCAGCAGCACAACCGGGACAGCGTACTACGAGCAGTACTTC	CASSTTGTAYYEQYF
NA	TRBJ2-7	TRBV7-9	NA	TGTGCCAGCAGCTTAGATAGGGGGAAATCCTACGAGCAGTACTTC	CASSLDRGKSYEQYF
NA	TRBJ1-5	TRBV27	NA	TGTGCCAGCAGTTTCGGAGCGGCGCAGCCCCAGCATTTT	CASSFGAAQPQHF
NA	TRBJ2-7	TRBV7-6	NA	TGTGCCAGCAGCTCCGGGACCCCCGTCGAGCAGTACTTC	CASSSGTPVEQYF
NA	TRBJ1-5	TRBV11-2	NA	TGTGCCAGCAGCTGGGGTCCAGAGCAGCCCCAGCATTTT	CASSWGPEQPQHF
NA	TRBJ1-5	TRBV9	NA	TGTGCCAGCAGCGTAGGAAGCAATCAGCCCCAGCATTTT	CASSVGSNQPQHF
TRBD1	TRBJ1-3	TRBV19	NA	TGTGCCAGTAGTGGGACAGGGGGCGCATTTATATACACCATATATTTT	CASSGTGGAFIYTIYF
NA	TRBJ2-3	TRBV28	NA	TGTGCCAGCAGCTACACAGATACGCAGTATTTT	CASSYTDTQYF
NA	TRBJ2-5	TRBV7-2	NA	TGTGCCAGCAGCCTAAGGGCAGGGGAAGAGACCCAGTACTTC	CASSLRAGEETQYF
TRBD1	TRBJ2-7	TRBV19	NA	TGTGCCAGTAGTATCAGGACAGGGTCCCTCTCCTACGAGCAGTACTTC	CASSIRTGSLSYEQYF
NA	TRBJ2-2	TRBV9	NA	TGTGCCAGCAGCGTAGTTTTCGACACCGGGGAGCTGTTTTTT	CASSVVFDTGELFF